Below, 8 T cell receptor beta chains from the same sample are listed, as sequenced in a study of vaccination and CD4 T cells after COVID-19. Sequencing of cultured CD4+ T cell DNA used the Oncomine TCR Beta short-read assay. TCRdb called the PCR reads again in MiXCR, with one record for every CDR3 protein. This sample has 9,000 to 13,000 distinct CDR3 sequences, with roughly 25% found just once. Regarding treatment: approximately 9-day PBMC culture with coronavirus spike peptide pools or control peptides (ViraFEST assay). No antigen is known for these receptors. The material sequenced was CD4+ T cells from blood, cultured in vitro, taken before SARS-CoV-2 vaccination. The source of these receptors is a human donor who received a COVID-19 vaccine.

The V gene is TRBV5-4, the J gene TRBJ2-3; D unclear. With 0 bases removed from V and 0 bases from J, the gap between germline ends came to 5 bases. This CDR3 region has 14 residues. Per the germline V gene, CDR1 is SGHNT and CDR2 is YYREEE (reference sequence). The CDR3 sequence: CASSLGLSTDTQYF. In nucleotides, the CDR3 is TGTGCCAGCAGCTTGGGATTAAGCACAGATACGCAGTATTTT.

The J gene is TRBJ1-6, the V gene TRBV12-3 or TRBV12-4, with TRBD1 as a possible D gene (6 bases). This CDR3 spans 14 amino acids. Trimming took 5 bases from V and 2 from J, leaving 7 bases between them. This CDR3 reads CASSGQTYNSPLHF. The CDR3 bases are TGTGCCAGCAGTGGACAGACCTATAATTCACCCCTCCACTTT.

The CDR3 loop reads CASSSYGHYYEQYF. For the CDR3, the DNA is TGTGCCAGCAGTTCCTACGGACACTACTACGAGCAGTACTTC. The chain couples TRBV6-5 to TRBJ2-7, with D possibly being TRBD1 (5 bases). The germline V and J ends were trimmed by 4 bases and 3 bases, with 13 bases remaining between them. This CDR3 comprises 14 residues. Germline CDR1 is MNHEY and CDR2 is SVGAGI.

The rearrangement uses TRBV20-1 and TRBJ2-3, with D possibly TRBD1 on 5 matching bases. CDR1 is DFQATT and CDR2 is SNEGSKA in the germline V gene (reference sequence). V was clipped by 0 bases and J by 1 base, with 17 bases between them. The CDR3 has 17 residues. In DNA form, the CDR3 reads TGCAGTGCTAGAGATCCCCGTGAGCAGGGCGGCACAGATACGCAGTATTTT. It encodes CSARDPREQGGTDTQYF.

The rearrangement links TRBV20-1 to TRBJ2-2, with D possibly TRBD2 on 6 matching bases. The germline V and J ends were trimmed by 3 bases and 5 bases, with 7 bases remaining between them. Germline lookup yields CDR1 DFQATT and CDR2 SNEGSKA (reference sequence). CDR3 length: 12 amino acids. CDR3 sequence reads: CSARGRTGELFF. Written as DNA, the CDR3 is TGCAGTGCTAGGGGGAGGACCGGGGAGCTGTTTTTT.

The J gene is TRBJ2-5, the V gene TRBV2; possible D gene TRBD2, 6 bases. Germline V gene lookup returns CDR1 SNHLY and CDR2 FYNNEI. The ends were cut back, 5 bases at V and 6 bases at J, with 10 bases in the middle. This CDR3 is built from 12 residues. CDR3 DNA sequence: TGTGCCAGCAGTCCAAGCGGGCAGACCCAGTACTTC. Translation gives CASSPSGQTQYF.

The chain uses TRBV2 and TRBJ1-2; possible D gene TRBD1, 6 bases. The V end lost 6 bases, the J end lost 6 bases, and 14 bases lay between the germline ends. Looked up from germline, CDR1 is SNHLY and CDR2 is FYNNEI. CDR3 length equals 13 residues. The CDR3 DNA reads TGTGCCAGCAGGACAGGAATTCGGAATGGCTACACCTTC. Translating gives CASRTGIRNGYTF.

This clonotype came up a few times. V gene TRBV11-2 combines with J gene TRBJ2-3, with a tentative D call TRBD1 (5 bases). CDR1 and CDR2 from the germline V gene are SGHAT and FQNNGV. Trimming took 1 base from V and 0 from J, leaving 8 bases between them. This CDR3 comprises 15 residues. CDR3 sequence: CASSLGGPSTDTQYF. The CDR3 DNA is TGTGCCAGCAGCTTAGGGGGCCCTAGCACAGATACGCAGTATTTT. The full variable domain, in which reference TRBV11-2 and TRBJ2-3 provide the parts outside the CDR3, is EAGVAQSPRYKIIEKRQSVAFWCNPISGHATLYWYQQILGQGPKLLIQFQNNGVVDDSQLPKDRFSAERLKGVDSTLKIQPAKLEDSAVYLCASSLGGPSTDTQYFGPGTRLTVL.